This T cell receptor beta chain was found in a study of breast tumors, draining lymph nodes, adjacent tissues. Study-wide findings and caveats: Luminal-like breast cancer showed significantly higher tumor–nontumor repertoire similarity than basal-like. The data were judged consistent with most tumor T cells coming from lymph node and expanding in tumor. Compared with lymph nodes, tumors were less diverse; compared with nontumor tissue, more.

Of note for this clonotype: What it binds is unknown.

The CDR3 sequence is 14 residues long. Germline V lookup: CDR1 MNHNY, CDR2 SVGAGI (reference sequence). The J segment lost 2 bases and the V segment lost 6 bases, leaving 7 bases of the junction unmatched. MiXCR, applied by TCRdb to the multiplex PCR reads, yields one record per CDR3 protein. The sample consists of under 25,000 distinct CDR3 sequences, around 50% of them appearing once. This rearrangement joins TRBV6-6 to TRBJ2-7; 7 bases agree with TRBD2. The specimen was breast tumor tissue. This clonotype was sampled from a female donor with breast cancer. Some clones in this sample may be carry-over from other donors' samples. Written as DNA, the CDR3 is TGTGCCAGCAGCCCGCAGGGAGGGACCTACGAGCAGTACTTC. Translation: CASSPQGGTYEQYF.